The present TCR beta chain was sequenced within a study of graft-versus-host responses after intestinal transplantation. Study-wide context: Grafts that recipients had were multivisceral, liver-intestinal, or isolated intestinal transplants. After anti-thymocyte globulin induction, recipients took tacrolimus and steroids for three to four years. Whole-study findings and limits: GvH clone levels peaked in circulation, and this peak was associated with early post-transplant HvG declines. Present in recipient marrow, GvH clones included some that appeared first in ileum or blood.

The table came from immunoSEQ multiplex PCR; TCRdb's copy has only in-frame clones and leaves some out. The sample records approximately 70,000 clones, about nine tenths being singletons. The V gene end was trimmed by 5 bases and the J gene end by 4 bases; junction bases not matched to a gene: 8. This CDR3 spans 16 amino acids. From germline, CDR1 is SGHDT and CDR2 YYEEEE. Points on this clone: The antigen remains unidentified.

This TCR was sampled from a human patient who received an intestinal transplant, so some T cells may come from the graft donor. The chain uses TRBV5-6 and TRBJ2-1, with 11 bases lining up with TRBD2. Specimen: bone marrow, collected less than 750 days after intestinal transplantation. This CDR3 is CASSGAGTSGYNEQFF. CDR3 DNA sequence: TGTGCCAGCAGTGGGGCCGGGACTAGCGGATACAATGAGCAGTTCTTC.